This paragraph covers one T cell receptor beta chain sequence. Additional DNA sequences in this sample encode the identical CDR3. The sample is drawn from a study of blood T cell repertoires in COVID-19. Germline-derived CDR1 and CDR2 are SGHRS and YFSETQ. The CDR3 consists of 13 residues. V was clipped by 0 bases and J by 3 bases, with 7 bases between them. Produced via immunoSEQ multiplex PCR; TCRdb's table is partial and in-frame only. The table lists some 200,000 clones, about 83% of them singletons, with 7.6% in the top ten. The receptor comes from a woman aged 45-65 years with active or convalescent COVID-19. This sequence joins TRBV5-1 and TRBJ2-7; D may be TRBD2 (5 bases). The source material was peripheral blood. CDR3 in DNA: TGCGCCAGCAGCTTGGAGCGGAGCTACGAGCAGTACTTC. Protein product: CASSLERSYEQYF.